These T cell receptor beta chains were read from a single sample in a study of shared clonotypes between healthy human individuals. Using immunoSEQ multiplex PCR, the repertoire was profiled, and TCRdb retains in-frame clones only, with some absent. Of 800,000 to 950,000 clones listed, approximately 96% are singletons. The sequenced material came from naive CD8+ T cells sorted from blood. The receptors derive from a man aged 30-40 years in good health. CDR3s include the opening cysteine and the closing phenylalanine or tryptophan. The D gene is left open where the match is weak. Rows may omit the clone size; those that give it use once, few, many or a size class.

d_call clone_size cdr3_length j_call v_call cdr3_aa cdr3_nt
NA NA 15 TRBJ2-1 TRBV5-1 CASIGGEVPYNEQFF TGCGCCAGCATAGGCGGCGAGGTCCCGTACAATGAGCAGTTCTTC
TRBD2 NA 18 TRBJ2-3 TRBV10-2 CASSESGGTSGSTDTQYF TGCGCCAGCAGTGAGTCTGGTGGGACTAGCGGGAGCACAGATACGCAGTATTTT
NA NA 13 TRBJ2-7 TRBV18 CASSPADSYEQYF TGTGCCAGCTCACCCGCGGACAGCTACGAGCAGTACTTC
NA NA 15 TRBJ2-3 TRBV5-8 CASRSGGESTDTQYF TGTGCCAGCCGCAGTGGAGGGGAAAGCACAGATACGCAGTATTTT
NA NA 13 TRBJ2-3 TRBV2 CASSDPSTDTQYF TGTGCCAGCAGTGACCCAAGCACAGATACGCAGTATTTT
NA once 13 TRBJ1-1 TRBV6-5 CASSILMQGAAFF TGTGCCAGCAGCATACTCATGCAGGGCGCGGCTTTCTTT
NA NA 14 TRBJ2-7 TRBV28 CASSPPAPTHEQYF TGTGCCAGCAGCCCACCGGCCCCGACCCACGAGCAGTACTTC
NA NA 17 TRBJ2-7 TRBV27 CASSLAPVNPYSYEQYF TGTGCCAGCAGTTTAGCCCCCGTCAACCCGTACTCCTACGAGCAGTACTTC
NA NA 12 TRBJ1-2 TRBV19 CASRFGADGYTF TGTGCCAGTAGGTTCGGGGCGGACGGCTACACCTTC
NA NA 15 TRBJ1-4 TRBV5-1 CASSWQGDYNEKLFF TGCGCCAGCAGCTGGCAGGGTGACTATAATGAAAAACTGTTTTTT
NA NA 11 TRBJ2-2 TRBV5-1 CASSLDGELFF TGCGCCAGCAGCTTGGACGGGGAGCTGTTTTTT
TRBD1 once 15 TRBJ2-7 TRBV7-9 CASSPSLDRAEEQYF TGTGCCAGCAGCCCATCTTTGGACAGGGCAGAAGAGCAGTACTTC
NA NA 18 TRBJ2-1 TRBV29-1 CSVETHIGPNRSYNEQFF TGCAGCGTTGAAACCCACATAGGGCCCAACCGCTCCTACAATGAGCAGTTCTTC
TRBD2 NA 15 TRBJ2-7 TRBV5-1 CASSLPGGLDYEQYF TGCGCCAGCAGCTTGCCGGGGGGACTAGATTACGAGCAGTACTTC
NA NA 12 TRBJ2-7 TRBV27 CASREGAGAQYF TGTGCCAGCAGAGAGGGCGCGGGGGCGCAGTACTTC
NA NA 11 TRBJ1-1 TRBV23-1 CASRKAGRAFF TGCGCCAGCCGTAAAGCCGGAAGAGCTTTCTTT
TRBD1 once 15 TRBJ2-5 TRBV28 CASSVGQGAGETQYF TGTGCCAGCAGTGTCGGACAGGGGGCAGGGGAGACCCAGTACTTC
TRBD2 once 16 TRBJ2-7 TRBV5-1 CASSLVASGKLYEQYF TGCGCCAGCAGCTTGGTCGCTAGCGGGAAACTCTACGAGCAGTACTTC
TRBD2 NA 14 TRBJ2-7 TRBV27 CASSLLTSTDEQYF TGTGCCAGCAGTCTACTGACTAGCACGGACGAGCAGTACTTC
TRBD1 NA 14 TRBJ1-2 TRBV5-4 CASSPQGANYGYTF TGTGCCAGCAGCCCGCAGGGGGCCAACTATGGCTACACCTTC
TRBD1 NA 15 TRBJ2-7 TRBV15 CATSRGQASSYEQYF TGTGCCACCAGCAGGGGACAGGCCAGCTCCTACGAGCAGTACTTC
NA NA 12 TRBJ2-7 TRBV6-5 CASRDTSYEQYF TGTGCCAGCCGGGACACTTCCTACGAGCAGTACTTC
TRBD1 NA 13 TRBJ2-3 TRBV14 CASSRWTGQSQYF TGTGCCAGCAGCCGGTGGACAGGGCAGTCGCAGTATTTT
TRBD1 once 14 TRBJ1-2 TRBV7-3 CASRSTGEHYGYTF TGTGCCAGCAGGTCGACAGGGGAACACTATGGCTACACCTTC
NA NA 12 TRBJ1-1 TRBV28 CASSIMNTEAFF TGTGCCAGCAGTATCATGAACACTGAAGCTTTCTTT
NA NA 13 TRBJ2-1 TRBV7-8 CASSPLAKNEQFF TGTGCCAGCAGCCCCCTGGCAAAGAATGAGCAGTTCTTC
NA NA 13 TRBJ2-1 TRBV27 CASSWGVVNEQFF TGTGCCAGCAGTTGGGGTGTAGTCAATGAGCAGTTCTTC
NA NA 13 TRBJ2-7 TRBV4-3 CASSQENAPEQYF TGCGCCAGCAGCCAAGAAAACGCTCCCGAGCAGTACTTC
NA NA 15 TRBJ1-5 TRBV6-4 CASSDTSAGNQPQHF TGTGCCAGCAGTGACACCTCAGCGGGCAATCAGCCCCAGCATTTT
NA NA 13 TRBJ1-1 TRBV5-1 CASGTNLNTEAFF TGCGCCAGCGGGACAAACTTGAACACTGAAGCTTTCTTT
NA NA 12 TRBJ2-1 TRBV13 CASSFLAREQFF TGTGCCAGCAGCTTCCTAGCAAGGGAGCAGTTCTTC
TRBD1 NA 13 TRBJ1-1 TRBV29-1 CSSRSPGTGYTFF TGCAGCTCCCGGTCCCCCGGGACAGGGTATACTTTCTTT
TRBD1 NA 18 TRBJ2-1 TRBV28 CASGGTGESTHFNNEQFF TGTGCCAGCGGGGGCACAGGGGAATCCACTCATTTCAACAATGAGCAGTTCTTC
NA once 15 TRBJ2-7 TRBV7-2 CASSLSPSQAYEQYF TGTGCCAGCAGCTTATCTCCTAGCCAGGCCTACGAGCAGTACTTC
TRBD1 NA 14 TRBJ2-4 TRBV27 CASSLLQGANIQYF TGTGCCAGCAGTTTATTACAGGGGGCAAACATTCAGTACTTC
TRBD1 once 15 TRBJ2-7 TRBV7-9 CASSHQIDRVYEQYF TGTGCCAGCAGCCACCAAATAGACAGGGTATACGAGCAGTACTTC
NA NA 15 TRBJ1-1 TRBV15 CATSRDRGQGAEAFF TGTGCCACCAGCAGAGATCGAGGGCAGGGCGCTGAAGCTTTCTTT
NA once 14 TRBJ2-5 TRBV12-5 CASGLGSGEETQYF TGTGCTAGTGGTTTGGGGTCGGGAGAAGAGACCCAGTACTTC
NA NA 14 TRBJ2-1 TRBV14 CASSPEERYNEQFF TGTGCCAGCAGCCCCGAGGAGCGATACAATGAGCAGTTCTTC
TRBD1 NA 14 TRBJ1-2 TRBV6-5 CASRPRTGPYGYTF TGTGCCAGCAGGCCCAGGACAGGGCCCTATGGCTACACCTTC
TRBD2 NA 16 TRBJ2-3 TRBV11-2 CASSLIPAGDTDTQYF TGTGCCAGCAGCTTAATTCCGGCGGGGGACACAGATACGCAGTATTTT
NA NA 13 TRBJ2-7 TRBV19 CASSRKGNWEQYF TGTGCCAGTAGTCGTAAAGGGAACTGGGAGCAGTACTTC
NA NA 15 TRBJ1-5 TRBV28 CASRQLLREDQPQHF TGTGCCAGCAGACAACTCCTCAGGGAGGATCAGCCCCAGCATTTT
NA NA 12 TRBJ2-3 TRBV7-9 CASSPPGDTQYF TGTGCCAGCAGCCCTCCGGGAGATACGCAGTATTTT
NA NA 18 TRBJ2-3 TRBV7-2 CASSSRGARFLGTDTQYF TGTGCCAGCAGCTCGAGAGGGGCCCGGTTCCTAGGTACAGATACGCAGTATTTT